These T cell receptor beta chains were read from a single sample in a study of blood T cell repertoires in COVID-19. The method was immunoSEQ multiplex PCR; TCRdb's version includes in-frame clones alone and lacks a portion of them. There are more than 100,000 clones in the sample; around four fifths occur only once, and about 12% lies in the top ten. Sequenced: peripheral blood. The receptors here all came from a human donor in a cohort sampled during active COVID-19. CDR3s include the opening cysteine and the closing phenylalanine or tryptophan. The D gene is left open where the match is weak. The size entry is marked missing in some rows and otherwise reads once, few, many or a size class.

D gene	clone size	J gene	V gene	CDR3 protein	CDR3 DNA
NA	few	TRBJ2-5	TRBV5-1	CASSLAQQETQYF	TGCGCCAGCAGCTTGGCCCAGCAAGAGACCCAGTACTTC
NA	NA	TRBJ1-1	TRBV6-5	CASSYSGGSEAFF	TGTGCCAGCAGTTACTCCGGAGGATCTGAAGCTTTCTTT
TRBD2	NA	TRBJ2-5	TRBV5-4	CASRPTSGQETQYF	TGTGCCAGCAGACCGACTAGCGGCCAAGAGACCCAGTACTTC
TRBD2	NA	TRBJ2-7	TRBV28	CASHHPGSGVHEQYF	TGTGCCAGCCATCACCCGGGTAGCGGGGTCCACGAGCAGTACTTC
NA	NA	TRBJ1-2	TRBV6-5	CASSYGPGYGYTF	TGTGCCAGCAGTTACGGACCAGGGTATGGCTACACCTTC
NA	NA	TRBJ1-2	TRBV3-1/TRBV3-2	CASSQRGLTNYGYTF	TGTGCCAGCAGCCAAAGAGGGTTAACTAACTATGGCTACACCTTC
NA	NA	TRBJ1-5	TRBV5-6	CASSISGGGGQPQHF	TGTGCCAGCAGTATCTCTGGGGGAGGGGGTCAGCCCCAGCATTTT
TRBD1	NA	TRBJ1-1	TRBV20-1	CSASWDRSTEAFF	TGCAGTGCTAGTTGGGACAGAAGCACTGAAGCTTTCTTT
NA	NA	TRBJ1-5	TRBV19	CASSLRQSNQPQHF	TGTGCCAGTAGTCTCCGACAGAGCAATCAGCCCCAGCATTTT
TRBD1	NA	TRBJ2-3	TRBV4-3	CASSQAPGQGLDTQYF	TGCGCCAGCAGCCAAGCGCCGGGACAGGGGTTAGATACGCAGTATTTT
TRBD2	NA	TRBJ2-1	TRBV7-8	CASSFGASGYNEQFF	TGTGCCAGCAGCTTCGGGGCTAGCGGGTACAATGAGCAGTTCTTC
NA	few	TRBJ1-5	TRBV27	CAAAERGPNQPQHF	TGTGCCGCAGCAGAAAGGGGCCCCAATCAGCCCCAGCATTTT
NA	NA	TRBJ1-6	TRBV6-5	CASSRESSYNSPLHF	TGTGCCAGCAGTCGGGAAAGCTCCTATAATTCACCCCTCCACTTT
NA	NA	TRBJ1-3	TRBV19	CASSPRGGISGNTIYF	TGTGCCAGTAGTCCTCGAGGGGGAATCTCTGGAAACACCATATATTTT
NA	NA	TRBJ1-1	TRBV5-6	CASSLGTALWVNTEAFF	TGTGCCAGCAGCTTGGGGACAGCTTTATGGGTGAACACTGAAGCTTTCTTT
NA	NA	TRBJ1-2	TRBV12-3/TRBV12-4	CASSYRFYGYTF	TGTGCCAGCAGTTACCGGTTCTATGGCTACACCTTC
NA	NA	TRBJ2-7	TRBV5-6	CASSLWQVSYEQYF	TGTGCCAGCAGCTTGTGGCAGGTGTCCTACGAGCAGTACTTC
TRBD2	NA	TRBJ2-7	TRBV10-3	CAISASGGASYEQYF	TGTGCCATCAGTGCTAGCGGGGGGGCCTCGTACGAGCAGTACTTC
NA	NA	TRBJ1-6	TRBV6-1	CASSDQGQKGSPLHF	TGTGCCAGCAGTGATCAGGGACAAAAGGGTTCACCCCTCCACTTT
NA	NA	TRBJ2-7	TRBV7-2	CASGWRGPYEQYF	TGTGCCAGCGGGTGGCGGGGCCCCTACGAGCAGTACTTC
NA	few	TRBJ2-1	TRBV7-2	CASSISRNNEQFF	TGTGCCAGCAGCATCAGCAGGAACAATGAGCAGTTCTTC
TRBD1	NA	TRBJ2-7	TRBV4-1	CASSQSEGQGPFYEQYF	TGCGCCAGCAGCCAGAGCGAGGGACAGGGTCCCTTCTACGAGCAGTACTTC
NA	NA	TRBJ2-7	TRBV10-1	CASSEGDSSSYEQYF	TGCGCCAGCAGTGAGGGTGACTCAAGCTCCTACGAGCAGTACTTC
TRBD2	NA	TRBJ2-1	TRBV2	CASSSPGLAEYNEQFF	TGTGCCAGCAGTTCACCGGGACTAGCGGAGTACAATGAGCAGTTCTTC
TRBD1	NA	TRBJ1-3	TRBV18	CASSSVRGTGNTIYF	TGTGCCAGCTCAAGTGTCAGGGGGACAGGAAACACCATATATTTT
TRBD1	NA	TRBJ2-7	TRBV7-2	CASSLDRVWEQYF	TGTGCCAGCAGCTTGGACAGGGTCTGGGAGCAGTACTTC
NA	NA	TRBJ1-2	TRBV6-5	CASSQYRDYGYTF	TGTGCCAGCAGTCAGTACCGGGACTATGGCTACACCTTC
NA	NA	TRBJ2-5	TRBV5-5	CASSLVVRAETQYF	TGTGCCAGCAGCTTGGTTGTGCGGGCAGAGACCCAGTACTTC
NA	NA	TRBJ1-1	TRBV5-1	CASSLDLDTEAFF	TGCGCCAGCAGTTTGGATTTAGACACTGAAGCTTTCTTT
NA	NA	TRBJ2-7	TRBV12-3/TRBV12-4	CASRRQSSYEQYF	TGTGCCAGCAGGAGACAGAGCTCCTACGAGCAGTACTTC
NA	NA	TRBJ1-2	TRBV7-9	CASSLQGANYGYTF	TGTGCCAGCAGCTTACAAGGAGCTAACTATGGCTACACCTTC
NA	NA	TRBJ1-1	TRBV6-5	CASRSDSLNTEAFF	TGTGCCAGCAGATCGGACAGCCTGAACACTGAAGCTTTCTTT
NA	NA	TRBJ2-3	TRBV19	CASSPSGVGTDTQYF	TGTGCCAGTAGTCCCTCAGGGGTGGGCACAGATACGCAGTATTTT
NA	once	TRBJ1-1	TRBV2	CASMTGNTEAFF	TGTGCCAGCATGACGGGAAACACTGAAGCTTTCTTT
NA	NA	TRBJ2-7	TRBV19	CASSIQISYEQYF	TGTGCCAGTAGTATACAGATCTCCTACGAGCAGTACTTC
NA	NA	TRBJ2-2	TRBV2	CASSEYRNTGELFF	TGTGCCAGCAGTGAGTACAGAAACACCGGGGAGCTGTTTTTT
NA	NA	TRBJ1-2	TRBV6-5	CASSFSGGGGDYTF	TGTGCCAGCAGTTTTTCCGGCGGTGGAGGGGACTACACCTTC
NA	NA	TRBJ2-5	TRBV7-2	CASSLGGLVDKTQYF	TGTGCCAGCAGCTTAGGTGGTCTAGTGGATAAGACCCAGTACTTC
NA	many	TRBJ1-5	TRBV21-1	CASSTRRPGLRHF	TGTGCCAGCAGCACCAGAAGACCGGGACTCCGGCATTTT
NA	few	TRBJ2-3	TRBV7-9	CASSLPPRLAGVKDTQYF	TGTGCCAGCAGCTTACCCCCCCGTTTGGCAGGGGTGAAAGATACGCAGTATTTT
NA	NA	TRBJ1-1	TRBV7-9	CASSQVGTRAFF	TGTGCCAGCAGTCAAGTCGGGACTAGAGCTTTCTTT
NA	NA	TRBJ1-1	TRBV7-2	CASSPGGHTGTEAFF	TGTGCCAGCAGCCCGGGAGGTCATACGGGCACTGAAGCTTTCTTT
NA	NA	TRBJ1-5	TRBV5-5	CASSLAGAPNQPQHF	TGTGCCAGCAGCTTGGCAGGTGCCCCCAATCAGCCCCAGCATTTT
NA	NA	TRBJ2-7	TRBV5-4	CASSPNRGYEQYF	TGTGCCAGCAGCCCGAACCGGGGCTACGAGCAGTACTTC
TRBD1	NA	TRBJ1-1	TRBV9	CASSAQGQGLTEAFF	TGTGCCAGCAGCGCCCAGGGACAGGGCCTAACTGAAGCTTTCTTT
NA	NA	TRBJ2-2	TRBV5-4	CASSFGGGRNTGELFF	TGTGCCAGCAGCTTTGGGGGGGGCCGGAACACCGGGGAGCTGTTTTTT
NA	NA	TRBJ1-1	TRBV28	CASSFQGNMNTEAFF	TGTGCCAGCAGTTTCCAGGGAAACATGAACACTGAAGCTTTCTTT
TRBD1	NA	TRBJ1-4	TRBV11-2	CASSQGGGSEKLFF	TGTGCCAGCAGCCAAGGGGGCGGCAGCGAAAAACTGTTTTTT
TRBD2	NA	TRBJ2-1	TRBV6-2/TRBV6-3	CASSWRRGVAEQFF	TGTGCCAGCAGTTGGAGGCGGGGGGTGGCTGAGCAGTTCTTC